Shown below are 4 T cell receptor beta chains from a single sample sequenced in a study of blood T cell repertoires in COVID-19. The repertoire was sequenced with immunoSEQ multiplex PCR; TCRdb's copy has only in-frame clones and lacks some. The sample contains a few hundred thousand clones, roughly 91% of which appear only once. What was sequenced was PBMCs or T cells enriched from blood (not recorded which). These receptors all stem from a woman in her forties or fifties who had been exposed to COVID-19.

The rearrangement joins TRBV7-8 to TRBJ1-4, with 7 nucleotides matching TRBD1. The J segment lost 2 bases and the V segment lost 5 bases, leaving 5 bases of the junction unmatched. CDR3 size: 15 residues. Germline V lookup: CDR1 SGHVS, CDR2 FQNEAQ. CDR3 loop: CASSPKTGTNEKLFF. CDR3 in DNA: TGTGCCAGCAGCCCCAAGACAGGGACTAATGAAAAACTGTTTTTT.

The chain uses TRBV7-8 and TRBJ1-3, with D perhaps TRBD1 (5 bases). From germline, CDR1 is SGHVS and CDR2 FQNEAQ. The CDR3 loop spans 14 amino acids. V was trimmed by 2 bases and J by 6 bases, leaving 11 bases between them. The CDR3 here is CASSLSRVENTIYF. Here the CDR3 DNA reads TGTGCCAGCAGCTTAAGCAGGGTTGAAAACACCATATATTTT.

The chain employs TRBV7-2 and TRBJ1-1, with D possibly being TRBD1 (6 bases). This CDR3 comprises 11 residues. V was cut by 6 bases and J by 10 bases, with 12 bases left in between. Germline lookup yields CDR1 SGHTA and CDR2 FQGNSA. CDR3 in amino acids: CASSSRGVAFF. The CDR3 DNA reads TGTGCCAGCAGTTCCAGGGGCGTAGCTTTCTTT.

The rearrangement uses TRBV24-1 and TRBJ1-2; D may be TRBD1 (5 bases). The CDR3 loop spans 15 amino acids. Trimming removed 3 bases at V and 4 bases at J, with 14 bases between. Germline V gene data show CDR1 as KGHDR and CDR2 as SFDVKD. The CDR3: CATSDQRGMAYGYTF. The CDR3 DNA follows: TGTGCCACCAGTGATCAGCGGGGCATGGCCTATGGCTACACCTTC.